One T cell receptor beta chain is described in this entry. Its antigen is not identified. The assay was immunoSEQ multiplex PCR, and TCRdb's table has in-frame clones only and misses some. The data hold about 120,000 clones, with 70% to 90% observed a single time. The data belong to a study of T cell responses to AZD1222 COVID-19 vaccine. Study-level points and caveats: The study found vaccine-associated CD4 TCRs spanning spike, dominant at 160-218 and 743-854. Donors were mostly white British, more females; clonal diversity possibly underestimated. None of the repertoires were sampled until the peak T cell response had passed.

The TCR sequence derives from an adult in good health. Sample: peripheral blood, taken on day 0 of AZD1222 vaccination.

CDR3 sequence (DNA): TGTGCCACCAGTCCAACACAGGGGGCTCCAAGCAATCAGCCCCAGCATTTT. Translated, it gives CATSPTQGAPSNQPQHF. This sequence joins TRBV24-1 and TRBJ1-5; 9 bases align to TRBD1. The CDR3 sequence is 17 residues long. Trimming cost V 6 bases and J 1 base; bases outside gene matches: 9. CDR1 and CDR2 from the germline V gene are KGHDR and SFDVKD.